This passage covers 13 T cell receptor beta chains from one sample sequenced in a study of T-cell reconstitution after alpha-beta-depleted transplantation in children. Unique molecular identifiers were incorporated during preparation of the TCRbeta library. TCRdb re-derived calls from the PCR reads in MiXCR, one entry per CDR3 protein. Counted here are about 490,000 distinct CDR3 sequences, over 9.5% occurring once; the ten biggest clones make up 2%. The material sequenced was PBMCs, taken before TCRalphabeta/CD19-depleted stem cell transplant. These receptors came from a child aged 2 to 9 with inherited bone marrow failure, due to receive a stem cell transplant.

This clonotype was counted many times. This chain joins TRBV10-3 and TRBJ1-1; the match to TRBD1 covers 9 bases. The V gene's germline CDR1 is ENHRY and CDR2 SYGVKD. After removal of 3 bases from V and 1 base from J, the junction contained 3 bases not matched to a gene. CDR3 length: 15 amino acids. The CDR3 DNA reads TGTGCCATCAGTGACTCGACAGGGGGGAACACTGAAGCTTTCTTT. Translated, it gives CAISDSTGGNTEAFF.

This clonotype was seen repeatedly, ten times or more. This chain links TRBV7-8 with TRBJ2-7; 7 nucleotides align to TRBD2. This CDR3 contains 15 residues. Trimming removed 0 bases from V and 2 bases from J; junction bases left unmatched: 4. Germline V CDR1 and CDR2: SGHVS, FQNEAQ. The CDR3 spells CASSLAGGSPYEQYF. The DNA of the CDR3 is TGTGCCAGCAGCTTAGCGGGCGGGAGTCCCTACGAGCAGTACTTC.

The chain has TRBV3-1 and TRBJ2-2; no clear D. Germline assignment: CDR1 LGHDT and CDR2 YNNKEL (reference sequence). The length of the CDR3 is 17 residues. Trimming pared 1 base from V and 5 bases from J, leaving 17 bases between. The CDR3 region is CASSQVSNPWGTGELFF. The CDR3 DNA follows: TGTGCCAGCAGCCAAGTTTCTAACCCCTGGGGTACCGGGGAGCTGTTTTTT.

This clonotype was found many times. The chain combines TRBV29-1 with TRBJ2-3; TRBD2 matches 9 bases. Germline CDR1 and CDR2: SQVTM and ANQGSEA. The CDR3 has 14 residues. V gave up 7 bases and J gave up 2 bases; unmatched junction bases: 7. The chain's CDR3 is CSGLTSGITDTQYF. As DNA, the CDR3 is TGCAGCGGGTTGACTAGCGGAATCACAGATACGCAGTATTTT.

At least ten counts were recorded for this clonotype. This rearrangement joins TRBV20-1 to TRBJ2-1; 9 bases match TRBD1. Per the germline V gene, CDR1 is DFQATT and CDR2 is SNEGSKA (reference sequence). The CDR3 is made up of 11 amino acids. For the CDR3, the DNA is TGCAGAGGACAGGGGTGGTGTGAGCAGTTCTTC. Amino acids: CRGQGWCEQFF.

Note on this clonotype: Given a much more abundant clone one base away, this may be a read error. V usage is TRBV3-1 and J usage is TRBJ2-3, with TRBD2 as a possible D gene (5 bases). Germline loops: CDR1 LGHDT, CDR2 YNNKEL (reference sequence). The CDR3 runs 14 residues. As DNA, the CDR3 is TGTGCCAGCACCCGACGGGGTAGCACAGATACGCACTATTTT. Translated: CASTRRGSTDTHYF.

The chain joins TRBV12-3 or TRBV12-4 to TRBJ2-5, with D perhaps TRBD1 (6 bases). V was shortened by 3 bases and J by 5 bases, with 19 bases between the two germline ends. The CDR3 runs 16 residues. CDR3 region: CASSFLPQDRQETQYF. CDR3 coding DNA: TGTGCCAGCAGTTTTCTCCCCCAGGACAGACAGGAGACCCAGTACTTC.

With regard to this clonotype: Given a much more abundant clone one base away, this may be a read error. The gene calls are TRBV28 and TRBJ2-1; weak D call: TRBD2 (6 bases). Deletions cut 5 bases from V and 10 bases from J, with 9 bases between. The CDR3 covers 11 residues. CDR1 and CDR2 (germline): MDHEN, SYDVKM. CDR3 residues: CASSPLAEQFF. As DNA, the CDR3 is TGTGCCAGCAGTCCCCTAGCGGAGCAGTTCTTC. Filled out from reference TRBV28 and TRBJ2-1, the complete variable domain reads DVKVTQSSRYLVKRTGEKVFLECVQDMDHENMFWYRQDPGLGLRLIYFSYDVKMKEKGDIPEGYSVSREKKERFSLILESASTNQTSMYLCASSPLAEQFFGPGTRLTVL.

This clonotype was observed a few times. One end of the junction is discordant with germline, which a read error may explain. The chain uses TRBV2 and TRBJ2-1, with 7 bases that match TRBD2. The CDR3 sequence is 17 residues long. Germline CDR1 is SNHLY and CDR2 is FYNNEI. The CDR3 DNA follows: TGTGCCAGCATTGAAGCGCGGGACTATTACTCCTACAATGAGCAGTTCTTC. It encodes CASIEARDYYSYNEQFF.

This clonotype was recorded at least ten times. This chain links TRBV12-3 or TRBV12-4 with TRBJ2-7, with no clear D. The CDR3 is 14 residues long. Trimming cost V 6 bases and J 2 bases, with 14 bases left between them. In DNA, the CDR3 is TGTGCCAGCAGCCTCGGACGCTACGCCTACGAGCAGTACTTC. Translation: CASSLGRYAYEQYF.

This clonotype appeared once. The rearrangement links TRBV28 to TRBJ2-7; D is possibly TRBD2 (6 bases). Germline lookup yields CDR1 MDHEN and CDR2 SYDVKM. Trimming took off 5 bases at V and 6 bases at J, with 14 bases between the two ends. The length of the CDR3 is 13 residues. CDR3 in DNA: TGTGCCAGCAGTCCCTATCCCGGGGGCGAGCAGTACTTC. This gives the protein CASSPYPGGEQYF.

Many counts were recorded for this clonotype. V is TRBV28 and J is TRBJ2-1; 8 bases align to TRBD2. V shed 3 bases, J shed 6 bases, and the junction held 16 bases outside the gene matches. This CDR3 is built from 18 residues. Germline V CDR1 and CDR2: MDHEN, SYDVKM. The CDR3 nucleotides are TGTGCCAGCAGTTTTATGTACGGGTCGCGGGAGGCAAGCAATGAGCAGTTCTTC. Protein sequence: CASSFMYGSREASNEQFF.

The table lists this clonotype with many counts. The chain recombines TRBV7-8 with TRBJ2-3; D is unclear. V dropped 10 bases and J dropped 0 bases, with 11 bases sitting between them. The CDR3 is 13 residues long. CDR1 is SGHVS and CDR2 is FQNEAQ in the germline V gene. The CDR3 bases are TGTGCCACCTTCTGGCCTAGCACAGATACGCAGTATTTT. Encoded protein: CATFWPSTDTQYF. The full variable domain, in which reference TRBV7-8 and TRBJ2-3 provide the parts outside the CDR3, is GAGVSQSPRYKVAKRGQDVALRCDPISGHVSLFWYQQALGQGPEFLTYFQNEAQLDKSGLPSDRFFAERPEGSVSTLKIQRTQQEDSAVYLCATFWPSTDTQYFGPGTRLTVL.